The clone carrying this T cell receptor (beta chain) was counted only a few times. The antigen remains undetermined. Germline values: CDR1 SQVTM, CDR2 ANQGSEA. CDR3 length: 16 amino acids. Trimming shortened V by 2 bases and J by 7 bases, and 21 bases separated the two germline ends. The data originate from a study of radiotherapy plus CTLA-4 blockade in lung cancer. Study-level background: Overall, 15% to 20% of patients showed an objective response, while 31% attained disease control. Findings and limits, study-wide: Early clonal dynamics of blood T cells, together with interferon-beta, were reported as the best response predictor. After treatment with radiotherapy plus ipilimumab, TCR clones that came from the tumor expanded in blood.

Patients had chemo-refractory metastatic non-small-cell lung cancer and received focal radiation plus CTLA-4 blockade that used ipilimumab. Sequencing was performed with immunoSEQ multiplex PCR; in TCRdb, only in-frame clones are kept and a portion is missing. This sample has some 110,000 clones; roughly 80% occur once, and the top ten carry approximately 5.5%. This specimen was peripheral blood, taken from a patient treated with radiotherapy plus ipilimumab. V is TRBV29-1 and J is TRBJ2-1, with D possibly TRBD2 on 6 matching bases. This clonotype was sampled from a human donor with non-small cell lung cancer who had a partial response to radiotherapy plus ipilimumab. The chain's CDR3 is CSVERRGPLRGNEQFF. CDR3 in DNA: TGCAGCGTTGAAAGGAGGGGCCCCCTTAGAGGGAATGAGCAGTTCTTC.